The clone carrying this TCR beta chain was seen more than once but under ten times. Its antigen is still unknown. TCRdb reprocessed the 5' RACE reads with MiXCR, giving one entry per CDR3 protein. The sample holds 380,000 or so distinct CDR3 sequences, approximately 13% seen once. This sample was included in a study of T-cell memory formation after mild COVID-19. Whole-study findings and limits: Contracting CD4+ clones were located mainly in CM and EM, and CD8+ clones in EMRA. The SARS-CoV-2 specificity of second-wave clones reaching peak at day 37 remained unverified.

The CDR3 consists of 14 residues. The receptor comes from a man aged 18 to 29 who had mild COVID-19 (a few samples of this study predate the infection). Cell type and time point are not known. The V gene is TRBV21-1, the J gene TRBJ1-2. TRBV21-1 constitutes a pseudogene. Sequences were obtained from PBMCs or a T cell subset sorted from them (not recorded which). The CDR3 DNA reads TGTGCCAGCAGCGCGGGAGCATCTAACTATGGCTACACCTTC. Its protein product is CASSAGASNYGYTF.